A selection of T cell receptor beta chains follows, all from one sample in a study of CXCR3-negative and CXCR3-positive naive CD8 T cells. Using the 5' RACE reads, TCRdb records one entry per CDR3 protein without DNA. This table lists 70,000 to 95,000 distinct CDR3 sequences. The material sequenced was naive CXCR3- CD8+ T cells from blood. The source of these receptors is a human donor in good health. Some clones in this sample may be carry-over from other donors' samples. The CDR3 runs from the conserved cysteine through the conserved F or W.

TRBJ1-1	TRBV5-4	CASSEIPRGEAFF
TRBJ2-2	TRBV4-3	CASSQQKLGLAGGTNTGELFF
TRBJ2-1	TRBV7-6	CASSLALADSYNEQFF
TRBJ1-1	TRBV20-1	CSLKRVAGTEAFF
TRBJ2-7	TRBV7-9	CASSPLTNEQYF
TRBJ2-3	TRBV29-1	CSAQVGLAGAFITDTQYF
TRBJ2-2	TRBV29-1	CSVLRSRTGELFF
TRBJ2-7	TRBV13	CASSERDGLYEQYF
TRBJ2-3	TRBV4-2	CASSPSGSTLTDTQYF
TRBJ2-1	TRBV23-1	CASSQSRDRAHNEQFF
TRBJ2-7	TRBV6-5	CASSYLNEQYF
TRBJ2-7	TRBV7-9	CASSGPGALLEQYF
TRBJ2-2	TRBV5-6	CASSRTTFRTGELFF
TRBJ2-3	TRBV4-1	CASSQLDGTGTDTQYF
TRBJ1-3	TRBV29-1	CSVRISGNTIYF
TRBJ1-2	TRBV7-2	CASSPLPGPNYGYTF
TRBJ1-1	TRBV6-5	CASSYRGPTEAFF
TRBJ2-2	TRBV7-2	CASSSTLRTPRYWTGELFF
TRBJ1-5	TRBV10-3	CAIMDPGEGLNQPQHF
TRBJ2-1	TRBV7-9	CASSPTSGGAPEQFF
TRBJ2-1	TRBV7-7	CASSFELGTSGGGGNEQFF
TRBJ1-2	TRBV12-3/TRBV12-4	CASSSMLRVNYGYTF
TRBJ2-5	TRBV13	CASSFASGGETQYF
TRBJ1-1	TRBV29-1	CSVPGPMNTEAFF
TRBJ2-2	TRBV5-6	CASSWGDNTGELFF
TRBJ2-7	TRBV5-5	CASSLADNYEQYF
TRBJ2-1	TRBV12-3/TRBV12-4	CASSPPPLAANNEQFF
TRBJ2-7	TRBV9	CASSVGGGPTYEQYF
TRBJ2-7	TRBV7-7	CASSLGDTYEQYF